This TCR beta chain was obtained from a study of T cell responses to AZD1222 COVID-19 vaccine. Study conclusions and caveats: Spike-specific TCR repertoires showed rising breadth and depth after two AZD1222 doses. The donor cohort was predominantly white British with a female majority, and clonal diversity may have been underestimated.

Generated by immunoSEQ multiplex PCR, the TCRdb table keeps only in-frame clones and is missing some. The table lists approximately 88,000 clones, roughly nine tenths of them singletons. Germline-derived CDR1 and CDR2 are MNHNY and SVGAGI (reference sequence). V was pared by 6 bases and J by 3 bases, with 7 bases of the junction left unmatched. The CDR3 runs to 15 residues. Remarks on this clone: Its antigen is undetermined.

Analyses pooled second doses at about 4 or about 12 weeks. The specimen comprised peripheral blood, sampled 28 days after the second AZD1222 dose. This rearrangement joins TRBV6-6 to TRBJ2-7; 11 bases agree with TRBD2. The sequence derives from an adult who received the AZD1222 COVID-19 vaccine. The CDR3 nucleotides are TGTGCCAGCAGGTCTTCCGGGACTAGCGGCTACGAGCAGTACTTC. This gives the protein CASRSSGTSGYEQYF.